This is a list of T cell receptor beta chains from one sample in a study of shared clonotypes between healthy human individuals. Assay used: immunoSEQ multiplex PCR; TCRdb lists only in-frame clones, some missing. Of roughly 2.4 million clones in the sample, about 94% were seen once. Source material: naive CD4+ T cells sorted from blood. The receptors were gathered from a man younger than 30 in good health. The CDR3 runs from the conserved cysteine through the conserved F or W. A D gene is named only where the DNA matches it firmly. A clone size is listed for some rows: how often the clone was seen (once, few, many), or a class if it is expanded.

J gene	V gene	clone size	CDR3 length	D gene	CDR3 protein	CDR3 DNA
TRBJ2-5	TRBV14	-	16	-	CASSLFEGGYQETQYF	TGTGCCAGCAGCCTCTTTGAGGGGGGGTACCAAGAGACCCAGTACTTC
TRBJ1-6	TRBV14	-	17	-	CASSVRTPSSYNSPLHF	TGTGCCAGCAGCGTAAGAACGCCCAGCTCCTATAATTCACCCCTCCACTTT
TRBJ1-2	TRBV6-1	-	14	-	CASSESGRTLGYTF	TGTGCCAGCAGTGAATCTGGCAGGACTTTGGGCTACACCTTC
TRBJ2-7	TRBV14	-	13	-	CASSQATSYEQYF	TGTGCCAGCAGCCAAGCGACCTCCTACGAGCAGTACTTC
TRBJ1-2	TRBV19	-	12	-	CASSREGYGYTF	TGTGCCAGTAGCAGGGAGGGGTATGGCTACACCTTC
TRBJ2-7	TRBV6-1	-	13	-	CASTGPGGYEQYF	TGTGCCAGTACAGGGCCAGGTGGCTACGAGCAGTACTTC
TRBJ1-6	TRBV9	-	14	-	CASSVGPMGSPLHF	TGTGCCAGCAGCGTAGGTCCAATGGGTTCACCCCTCCACTTT
TRBJ2-7	TRBV30	-	15	TRBD1	CGLVSSGQGTYEQYF	TGTGGCCTGGTTTCCTCGGGACAGGGAACCTACGAGCAGTACTTC
TRBJ1-5	TRBV5-4	-	13	-	CASSLGLDQPQHF	TGTGCCAGCAGCTTGGGGTTGGATCAGCCCCAGCATTTT
TRBJ1-5	TRBV4-1	once	16	-	CASSQDVGNGNQPQHF	TGCGCCAGCAGCCAAGATGTGGGGAACGGCAATCAGCCCCAGCATTTT
TRBJ2-5	TRBV10-3	-	15	TRBD2	CAISGQLALGETQYF	TGTGCCATCAGTGGTCAACTAGCGTTGGGAGAGACCCAGTACTTC
TRBJ2-1	TRBV27	-	20	TRBD2	CASIKYRTSGEVSSYNEQFF	TGTGCCAGCATTAAATACAGGACTAGCGGAGAAGTGAGCTCCTACAATGAGCAGTTCTTC
TRBJ2-1	TRBV6-1	-	14	-	CASSPTGTYNEQFF	TGTGCCAGCAGCCCGACCGGGACTTACAATGAGCAGTTCTTC
TRBJ1-4	TRBV5-1	-	13	-	CASSRDSDEKLFF	TGCGCCAGCAGCCGGGATTCGGATGAAAAACTGTTTTTT
TRBJ2-1	TRBV28	-	15	-	CASSLSGLRGDEQFF	TGTGCCAGCAGTTTATCGGGTTTGAGAGGGGATGAGCAGTTCTTC
TRBJ1-1	TRBV6-8	-	13	TRBD1	CARGQGTPNEAFF	TGTGCCAGGGGACAGGGAACACCCAATGAAGCTTTCTTT
TRBJ1-5	TRBV19	-	15	TRBD1	CASRIQGASNQPQHF	TGTGCCAGTAGGATACAGGGGGCGAGCAATCAGCCCCAGCATTTT
TRBJ2-7	TRBV5-4	-	14	TRBD2	CASSPGLVTYEQYF	TGTGCCAGCAGCCCGGGACTAGTAACCTACGAGCAGTACTTC
TRBJ2-1	TRBV5-6	-	12	-	CASSLSYNEQFF	TGTGCCAGCAGTCTCAGTTACAATGAGCAGTTCTTC
TRBJ1-6	TRBV7-2	-	17	TRBD1	CASSPRQTGVPGAPLHF	TGTGCCAGCAGCCCGCGTCAAACAGGGGTCCCAGGGGCACCCCTCCACTTT
TRBJ2-7	TRBV6-6	-	16	-	CASSYSGADGAYEQYF	TGTGCCAGCAGTTACTCGGGAGCGGACGGTGCCTACGAGCAGTACTTC
TRBJ1-6	TRBV14	-	16	-	CASSLLIGVYNSPLHF	TGTGCCAGCAGCCTCCTAATCGGGGTCTATAATTCACCCCTCCACTTT
TRBJ1-2	TRBV5-4	-	14	-	CASSRGGKGYGYTF	TGTGCCAGCAGCCGGGGCGGTAAGGGCTATGGCTACACCTTC
TRBJ1-1	TRBV28	-	14	-	CASSSTSWGTEAFF	TGTGCCAGCAGTTCGACATCCTGGGGCACTGAAGCTTTCTTT
TRBJ1-6	TRBV7-9	-	15	TRBD1	CASSLAGTASSPLHF	TGTGCCAGCAGCTTAGCTGGGACAGCGAGTTCACCCCTCCACTTT
TRBJ2-1	TRBV6-1	-	15	TRBD1	CASSLGQGPYNEQFF	TGTGCCAGCAGTCTTGGACAGGGGCCCTACAATGAGCAGTTCTTC
TRBJ2-7	TRBV10-3	-	14	-	CAISERGGDYEQYF	TGTGCCATCAGTGAACGAGGGGGAGACTACGAGCAGTACTTC
TRBJ2-7	TRBV11-2	-	11	-	CASSRRYEQYF	TGTGCCAGCAGCCGCCGGTACGAGCAGTACTTC
TRBJ1-3	TRBV5-4	-	16	-	CASSLRGGISGNTIYF	TGTGCCAGCAGCTTGCGGGGGGGCATCTCTGGAAACACCATATATTTT
TRBJ2-7	TRBV15	-	18	TRBD1	CATSRDPDDRARSYEQYF	TGTGCCACCAGCAGAGATCCCGATGACAGGGCGCGATCCTACGAGCAGTACTTC
TRBJ1-2	TRBV19	-	11	-	CASSMELGYTF	TGTGCCAGTAGTATGGAGCTTGGCTACACCTTC
TRBJ2-5	TRBV7-8	once	14	TRBD2	CASSRRLAGETQYF	TGTGCCAGCAGCCGTCGGCTAGCGGGAGAAACCCAGTACTTC
TRBJ1-1	TRBV19	once	16	-	CASSTRPELLNTEAFF	TGTGCCAGTAGTACCCGACCGGAGCTCTTGAACACTGAAGCTTTCTTT
TRBJ2-5	TRBV5-4	-	13	-	CASSLGRGETQYF	TGTGCCAGCAGCTTGGGGCGAGGAGAGACCCAGTACTTC
TRBJ1-1	TRBV11-2	-	15	-	CASSFPVRGETEAFF	TGTGCCAGCAGCTTCCCCGTTAGGGGTGAAACTGAAGCTTTCTTT
TRBJ1-3	TRBV15	-	15	-	CATSRDRGGVNTIYF	TGTGCCACCAGCAGAGATCGTGGAGGGGTAAACACCATATATTTT
TRBJ2-3	TRBV4-1	-	12	-	CASSQDGSRQYF	TGCGCCAGCAGCCAAGATGGGAGTAGGCAGTATTTT
TRBJ2-1	TRBV5-1	-	15	TRBD2	CASSYSGTSFAEQFF	TGCGCCAGCAGCTACTCCGGGACTAGCTTCGCTGAGCAGTTCTTC
TRBJ2-6	TRBV10-3	-	16	-	CAISESGHSGANVLTF	TGTGCCATCAGTGAGTCCGGGCACTCTGGGGCCAACGTCCTGACTTTC
TRBJ2-2	TRBV7-9	-	16	TRBD2	CASRNSGRPNTGELFF	TGTGCCAGCCGGAATAGCGGGAGACCAAACACCGGGGAGCTGTTTTTT
TRBJ1-2	TRBV28	-	13	-	CASRTGTTYGYTF	TGTGCCAGCAGAACAGGGACTACATATGGCTACACCTTC
TRBJ1-3	TRBV19	-	15	-	CASSIYPGAGNTIYF	TGTGCCAGTAGTATATATCCAGGGGCAGGAAACACCATATATTTT
TRBJ2-3	TRBV4-3	-	14	-	CASSQDPPGDTQYF	TGCGCCAGCAGCCAAGACCCTCCGGGGGATACGCAGTATTTT
TRBJ2-6	TRBV9	-	20	-	CASSASAERRIASGANVLTF	TGTGCCAGCAGCGCCTCGGCTGAAAGGAGAATAGCCTCTGGGGCCAACGTCCTGACTTTC